These 2 T cell receptor beta chains share one sample of origin, sequenced in a study of blood T cells in healthy people across ages. The authors ran a second PCR of roughly 6 to 12 cycles using a sample-barcoded 5' primer and a J-beta primer mix. One entry per CDR3 protein results from TCRdb running MiXCR on the 5' RACE reads. Among approximately 730,000 distinct CDR3 sequences listed, roughly 53% were seen once. The sample was blood. The receptors originated from a man older than 75 in good health.

This clonotype was observed a few times. The chain combines TRBV20-1 with TRBJ2-1; the match to TRBD2 covers 9 bases. The junction had 13 bases not matched to a gene; V was cut back by 6 bases and J by 4 bases. Germline loops: CDR1 DFQATT, CDR2 SNEGSKA (reference sequence). The length of the CDR3 is 16 residues. The DNA for the CDR3 is TGCAGTGCCGCCGGGGACGCGGGAGGGCCGTACAATGAGCAGTTCTTC. It specifies CSAAGDAGGPYNEQFF.

The genes are TRBV29-1 and TRBJ1-1, with a weak D call TRBD1 (5 bases). CDR1 and CDR2 (germline): SQVTM, ANQGSEA. The CDR3 sequence is 13 residues long. V shed 6 bases and J shed 3 bases, with 14 bases lying between them. Here the CDR3 reads CSVSGGGDTEAFF. For the CDR3, the DNA is TGCAGCGTGTCCGGTGGGGGGGACACTGAAGCTTTCTTT.